This TCR beta chain appears in the sequencing data of a study of radiotherapy plus CTLA-4 blockade in lung cancer. On the study more broadly: Disease control was present in under 35% of patients, and objective responses in about 18%.

Participants had chemo-refractory metastatic non-small-cell lung cancer and were treated with focal radiation plus ipilimumab CTLA-4 blockade. The study's findings and limits: Together with interferon-beta, which increased in serum after radiation, early dynamic changes in blood T cell clones were reportedly the best predictors of response. Blood TCR clones of tumor origin expanded after radiotherapy plus ipilimumab.

The CDR3 is 15 residues long. The germline V gene encodes CDR1 LNHDA and CDR2 SQIVND (reference sequence). J gave up 1 base and V 10 bases, and 11 bases lay outside the gene matches. A note on this clone: Antigen: not known.

Assay: immunoSEQ multiplex PCR; the TCRdb copy retains only in-frame clones and omits some. This sample yields fewer than 55,000 clones, of which around 84% are seen a single time; about 30% belongs to the top ten. The sequence was obtained from a human donor with non-small cell lung cancer whose response to radiotherapy plus ipilimumab could not be evaluated. The chain combines TRBV19 with TRBJ2-3; 7 nucleotides match TRBD1. Sequencing was performed on peripheral blood, taken from a patient treated with radiotherapy plus ipilimumab. CDR3 loop: CATSQQGPGTDTQYF. For the CDR3, the DNA is TGTGCCACCTCGCAACAGGGGCCGGGCACAGATACGCAGTATTTT.